Presented here are 8 T cell receptor beta chains from one specimen sequenced in a study of T cells in tuberculosis (dated by TCRdb to 2016 to 2018). Libraries came from the immunoSEQ multiplex PCR assay. The immuneACCESS repertoire file appears here via TCRdb, limited to in-frame rearrangements. These files lack a portion of the clones; in checked studies, under half of the deficit traces to unresolved V genes, and the cause of the others is not known. The sample yields around 32,000 clones; approximately 94% were counted once. 6.5% to 8% of the sample is held by the ten biggest clonotypes. The sample comprised PBMCs. These receptors were taken from a donor aged 5 to 30 with latent tuberculosis or without tuberculosis infection.

The rearrangement uses TRBV5-1 and TRBJ2-1; 8 bases agree with TRBD1. Germline V gives CDR1 SGHRS, CDR2 YFSETQ. The CDR3 length is 14 residues. Trimming at V came to 7 bases and at J to 1 base, leaving 4 bases not matched to a gene. The CDR3 sequence is CASGTGGSYNEQFF. CDR3 DNA: TGCGCCAGCGGAACAGGGGGATCCTACAATGAGCAGTTCTTC.

The chain couples TRBV30 to TRBJ2-7; perhaps TRBD1 as D (6 bases). This CDR3 region has 13 residues. V was trimmed by 1 base and J by 2 bases, leaving 9 bases between them. Germline V gene lookup returns CDR1 GTSNPN and CDR2 SVGIG (reference sequence). The CDR3, as DNA: TGTGCCTGGAGTGGGGACACCGCCTACGAGCAGTACTTC. Amino acids: CAWSGDTAYEQYF.

This chain joins TRBV10-1 and TRBJ2-1; TRBD2 aligns across 7 bases. Losses at the gene ends were 3 bases for V and 5 bases for J; bases not matched to a gene: 7. Germline loops: CDR1 WNHNN, CDR2 SYGVQD (reference sequence). There are 15 residues in the CDR3. The CDR3 loop is CASSEGLAVNNEQFF. CDR3 nucleotide sequence: TGCGCCAGCAGTGAAGGCCTAGCGGTTAACAATGAGCAGTTCTTC.

The chain has TRBV7-9 and TRBJ2-1, with TRBD2 matching over 14 bases. The V segment lost 5 bases and the J segment 4 bases; nucleotides outside the gene matches: 7. The CDR3 runs to 17 residues. Germline V gene data show CDR1 as SEHNR and CDR2 as FQNEAQ (reference sequence). CDR3 DNA sequence: TGTGCCAGCAGCCGACTAGCGGGGGGGATTTTATACAATGAGCAGTTCTTC. This codes for CASSRLAGGILYNEQFF.

J is TRBJ2-5 and V is TRBV5-6, with 9 bases lining up with TRBD2. Germline CDR1 and CDR2: SGHDT and YYEEEE. After removal of 3 bases from V and 2 bases from J, the junction contained 8 bases not matched to a gene. The CDR3 runs 16 residues. The CDR3 sequence: CASSSILAGSQETQYF. In DNA form, the CDR3 reads TGTGCCAGCAGCTCTATCCTAGCGGGAAGTCAAGAGACCCAGTACTTC.

The rearrangement joins TRBV11-2 to TRBJ1-1, with 9 bases fitting TRBD1. The germline V gene encodes CDR1 SGHAT and CDR2 FQNNGV. The CDR3 has 17 amino acids. Trimming cost V 5 bases and J 0 bases; bases outside gene matches: 10. The CDR3 here is CASSPGTGKIMNTEAFF. DNA of the CDR3: TGTGCCAGCAGCCCAGGGACAGGGAAAATTATGAACACTGAAGCTTTCTTT.

The chain employs TRBV12-2 and TRBJ1-1; the table's D gene call, TRBD1, was not cross checked with the DNA. TRBV12-2 is annotated as a pseudogene. This CDR3 comprises 20 residues. CDR3 nucleotide sequence: TGTGCAAGTCGCCCCCGGCTCCGGGACAGGGCAACAATCATGAACACTGAAGCTTTCTTT. Translated: CASRPRLRDRATIMNTEAFF.

This chain uses TRBV4-1 with TRBJ2-4, with 7 bases lining up with TRBD1. The CDR3 is 15 residues long. Germline V gives CDR1 MGHRA, CDR2 YSYEKL. The V segment lost 4 bases and the J segment 6 bases; nucleotides outside the gene matches: 9. The DNA of the CDR3 is TGCGCCAGCAGCCCCACCGGGACAGATGGAAACATTCAGTACTTC. It codes for CASSPTGTDGNIQYF.